Listed below are T cell receptor beta chains from one sample, sequenced in a study of cytomegalovirus exposure and HLA in healthy donors. This table comes from immunoSEQ multiplex PCR, and its TCRdb copy is limited to in-frame clones, with some not included. This repertoire comprises approximately 110,000 clones; its ten largest clones make up less than 3.5%. Sequenced: PBMCs. These receptors were obtained from a man aged 30 to 39 in good health and CMV-seronegative. The CDR3 runs from the conserved cysteine through the conserved F or W. The D gene is left open where the match is weak.

d_call: -
v_call: TRBV7-2
j_call: TRBJ2-4
cdr3_nt: TGTGCCAGCAGCTTAGGAGGGAGGACGGACATTCAGTACTTC
cdr3_aa: CASSLGGRTDIQYF

d_call: TRBD1
v_call: TRBV28
j_call: TRBJ1-1
cdr3_nt: TGTGCCAGCAGTACCGAGGACAGGGCTGAAGCTTTCTTT
cdr3_aa: CASSTEDRAEAFF

d_call: TRBD1
v_call: TRBV30
j_call: TRBJ2-7
cdr3_nt: TGTGCCTGGACTGGACAGGGGGGCTACGAGCAGTACTTC
cdr3_aa: CAWTGQGGYEQYF

d_call: -
v_call: TRBV4-3
j_call: TRBJ2-7
cdr3_nt: TGCGCCAGCAGCCCGGGGGCCTGGGCGGGAGACGAGCAGTACTTC
cdr3_aa: CASSPGAWAGDEQYF

d_call: TRBD2
v_call: TRBV30
j_call: TRBJ2-1
cdr3_nt: TGTGCCTGGAGTGTATTGGCGGGAGACTACAATGAGCAGTTCTTC
cdr3_aa: CAWSVLAGDYNEQFF

d_call: TRBD1
v_call: TRBV30
j_call: TRBJ2-7
cdr3_nt: TGTGCCTGGAGTGCCGGGACAGGGGAGCGGGAGCAGTACTTC
cdr3_aa: CAWSAGTGEREQYF

d_call: -
v_call: TRBV30
j_call: TRBJ1-1
cdr3_nt: TGTGCCTGGAGTGTACGCGGGAACACTGAAGCTTTCTTT
cdr3_aa: CAWSVRGNTEAFF

d_call: TRBD1
v_call: TRBV4-1
j_call: TRBJ1-2
cdr3_nt: TGCGCCAGCAGCCAAGATTGGGGACAGGGGGCTGACTATGGCTACACCTTC
cdr3_aa: CASSQDWGQGADYGYTF

d_call: TRBD1
v_call: TRBV18
j_call: TRBJ2-2
cdr3_nt: TGTGCCAGCTCACCAGGACAGGGCGACACCGGGGAGCTGTTTTTT
cdr3_aa: CASSPGQGDTGELFF

d_call: TRBD2
v_call: TRBV6-1
j_call: TRBJ2-2
cdr3_nt: TGTGCCAGCCAAGCGGGAGGAATTGGCACCGGGGAGCTGTTTTTT
cdr3_aa: CASQAGGIGTGELFF

d_call: -
v_call: TRBV4-1
j_call: TRBJ1-4
cdr3_nt: TGCGCCAGCAGCCGTAGCAGGGGAACAGGGGAAAAACTGTTTTTT
cdr3_aa: CASSRSRGTGEKLFF

d_call: -
v_call: TRBV7-2
j_call: TRBJ2-1
cdr3_nt: TGTGCCAGCAGCTTAAGAGCTAATGAGCAGTTCTTC
cdr3_aa: CASSLRANEQFF

d_call: -
v_call: TRBV29-1
j_call: TRBJ1-1
cdr3_nt: TGCAGCGTTGCCCCAAGACAGACGAACACTGAAGCTTTCTTT
cdr3_aa: CSVAPRQTNTEAFF

d_call: -
v_call: TRBV7-6
j_call: TRBJ1-1
cdr3_nt: TGTGCCAGCAGCTTAGCAGAAGGCGGGAGGATCACTGAAGCTTTCTTT
cdr3_aa: CASSLAEGGRITEAFF

d_call: TRBD2
v_call: TRBV28
j_call: TRBJ2-1
cdr3_nt: TGTGCCAGCAGCAACACGGGACTAGCGGACAATGAGCAGTTCTTC
cdr3_aa: CASSNTGLADNEQFF

d_call: -
v_call: TRBV28
j_call: TRBJ2-7
cdr3_nt: TGTGCCAGCAACCGAAGACTAGTCTCCTACGAGCAGTACTTC
cdr3_aa: CASNRRLVSYEQYF

d_call: TRBD1
v_call: TRBV14
j_call: TRBJ1-2
cdr3_nt: TGTGCCAGCAGTGGGGGACAGATCTATGGCTACACCTTC
cdr3_aa: CASSGGQIYGYTF

d_call: -
v_call: TRBV18
j_call: TRBJ1-2
cdr3_nt: TGTGCCAGCTCACCAGATGGTGACAATAGCGGTGGGGGCTACACCTTC
cdr3_aa: CASSPDGDNSGGGYTF

d_call: TRBD2
v_call: TRBV9
j_call: TRBJ2-3
cdr3_nt: TGTGCCAGCAGCGCCGGGACTAGCGGCCTGACAGATACGCAGTATTTT
cdr3_aa: CASSAGTSGLTDTQYF

d_call: TRBD2
v_call: TRBV5-8
j_call: TRBJ2-3
cdr3_nt: TGTGCCAGCAGTTTCAGCACTAGCGGAAGAGATACGCAGTATTTT
cdr3_aa: CASSFSTSGRDTQYF

d_call: -
v_call: TRBV11-2
j_call: TRBJ1-1
cdr3_nt: TGTGCCAGCAGCTTATACCCCGGAGGCAGGGAGGGGAACACTGAAGCTTTCTTT
cdr3_aa: CASSLYPGGREGNTEAFF

d_call: -
v_call: TRBV30
j_call: TRBJ1-5
cdr3_nt: TGTGCCTGGAAGCAGGGTAAGGGCAATCAGCCCCAGCATTTT
cdr3_aa: CAWKQGKGNQPQHF